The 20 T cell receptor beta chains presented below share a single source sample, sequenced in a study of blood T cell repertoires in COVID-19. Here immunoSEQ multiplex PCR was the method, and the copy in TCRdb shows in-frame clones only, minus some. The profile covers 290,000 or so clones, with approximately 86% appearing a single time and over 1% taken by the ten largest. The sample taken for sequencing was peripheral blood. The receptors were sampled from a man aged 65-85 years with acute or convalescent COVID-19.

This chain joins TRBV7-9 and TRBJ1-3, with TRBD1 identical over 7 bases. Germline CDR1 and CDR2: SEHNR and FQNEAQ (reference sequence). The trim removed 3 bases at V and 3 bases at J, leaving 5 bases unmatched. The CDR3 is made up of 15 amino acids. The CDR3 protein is CASSFMTGLGNTIYF. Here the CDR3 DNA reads TGTGCCAGCAGCTTTATGACAGGGCTTGGAAACACCATATATTTT. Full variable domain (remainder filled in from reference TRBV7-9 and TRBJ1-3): DTGVSQNPRHKITKRGQNVTFRCDPISEHNRLYWYRQTLGQGPEFLTYFQNEAQLEKSRLLSDRFSAERPKGSFSTLEIQRTEQGDSAMYLCASSFMTGLGNTIYFGEGSWLTVV.

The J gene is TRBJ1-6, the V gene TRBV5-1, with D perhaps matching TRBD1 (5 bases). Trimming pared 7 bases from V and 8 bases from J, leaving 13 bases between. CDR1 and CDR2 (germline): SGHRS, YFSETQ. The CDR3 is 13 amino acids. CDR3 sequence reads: CASHQGSDSPLHF. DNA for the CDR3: TGCGCCAGCCACCAGGGATCAGATTCACCCCTCCACTTT.

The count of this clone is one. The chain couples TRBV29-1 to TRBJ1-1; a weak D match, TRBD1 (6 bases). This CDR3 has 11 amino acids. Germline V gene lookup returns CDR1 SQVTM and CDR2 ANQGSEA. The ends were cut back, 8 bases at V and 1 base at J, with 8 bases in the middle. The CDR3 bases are TGCAGCTCGGACAGGAACACTGAAGCTTTCTTT. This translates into CSSDRNTEAFF. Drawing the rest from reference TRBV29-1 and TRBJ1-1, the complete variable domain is SAVISQKPSRDICQRGTSLTIQCQVDSQVTMMFWYRQQPGQSLTLIATANQGSEATYESGFVIDKFPISRPNLTFSTLTVSNMSPEDSSIYLCSSDRNTEAFFGQGTRLTVV.

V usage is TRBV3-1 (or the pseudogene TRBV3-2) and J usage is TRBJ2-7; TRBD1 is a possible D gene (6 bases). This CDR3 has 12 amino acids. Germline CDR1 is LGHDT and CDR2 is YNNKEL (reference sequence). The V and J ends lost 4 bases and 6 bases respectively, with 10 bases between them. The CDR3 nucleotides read TGTGCCAGCAGCCTGACAGGTCTCGAGCAGTACTTC. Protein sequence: CASSLTGLEQYF.

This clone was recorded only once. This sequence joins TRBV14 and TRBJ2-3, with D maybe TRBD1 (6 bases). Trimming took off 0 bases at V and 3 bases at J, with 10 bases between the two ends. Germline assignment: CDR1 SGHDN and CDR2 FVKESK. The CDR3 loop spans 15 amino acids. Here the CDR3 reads CASSQDQGLTDTQYF. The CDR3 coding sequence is TGTGCCAGCAGCCAAGACCAGGGGCTGACAGATACGCAGTATTTT.

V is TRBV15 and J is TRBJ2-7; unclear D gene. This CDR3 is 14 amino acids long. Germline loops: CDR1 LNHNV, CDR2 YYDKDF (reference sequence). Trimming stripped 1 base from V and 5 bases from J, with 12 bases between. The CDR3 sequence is CATSRGSRRHEQYF. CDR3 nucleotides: TGTGCCACCAGCAGAGGATCCAGGCGCCACGAGCAGTACTTC. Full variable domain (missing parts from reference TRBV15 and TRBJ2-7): DAMVIQNPRYQVTQFGKPVTLSCSQTLNHNVMYWYQQKSSQAPKLLFHYYDKDFNNEADTPDNFQSRRPNTSFCFLDIRSPGLGDTAMYLCATSRGSRRHEQYFGPGTRLTVT.

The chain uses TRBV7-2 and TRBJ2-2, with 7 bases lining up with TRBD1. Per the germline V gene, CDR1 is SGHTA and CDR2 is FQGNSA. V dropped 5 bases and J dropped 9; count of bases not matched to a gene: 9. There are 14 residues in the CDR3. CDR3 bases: TGTGCCAGCAGCGTAGACTACAGGGGCCGGGAGCTGTTTTTT. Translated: CASSVDYRGRELFF.

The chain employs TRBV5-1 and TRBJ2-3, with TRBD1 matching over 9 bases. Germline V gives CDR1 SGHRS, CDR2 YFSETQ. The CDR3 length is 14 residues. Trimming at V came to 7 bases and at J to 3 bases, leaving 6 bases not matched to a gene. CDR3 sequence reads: CASGPGQGTDTQYF. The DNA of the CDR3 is TGCGCCAGCGGACCGGGACAGGGAACAGATACGCAGTATTTT.

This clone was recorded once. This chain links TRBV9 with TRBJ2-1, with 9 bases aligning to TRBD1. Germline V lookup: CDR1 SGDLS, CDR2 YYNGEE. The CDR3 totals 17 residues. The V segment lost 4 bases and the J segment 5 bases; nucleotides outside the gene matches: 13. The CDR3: CASSITMGQGRNNEQFF. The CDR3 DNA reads TGTGCCAGCAGCATCACGATGGGACAGGGACGCAACAATGAGCAGTTCTTC.

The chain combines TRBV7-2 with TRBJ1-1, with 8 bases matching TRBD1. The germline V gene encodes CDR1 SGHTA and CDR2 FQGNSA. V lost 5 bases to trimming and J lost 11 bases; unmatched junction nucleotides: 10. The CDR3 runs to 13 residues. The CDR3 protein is CASSLGLQGGAFF. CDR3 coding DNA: TGTGCCAGCAGCCTCGGACTACAGGGGGGGGCTTTCTTT.

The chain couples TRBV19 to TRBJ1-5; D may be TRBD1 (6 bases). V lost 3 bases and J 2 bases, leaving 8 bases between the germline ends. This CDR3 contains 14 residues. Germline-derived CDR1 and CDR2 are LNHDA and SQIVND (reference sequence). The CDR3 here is CASSMAGGNQPQHF. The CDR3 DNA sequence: TGTGCCAGTAGTATGGCAGGGGGCAATCAGCCCCAGCATTTT.

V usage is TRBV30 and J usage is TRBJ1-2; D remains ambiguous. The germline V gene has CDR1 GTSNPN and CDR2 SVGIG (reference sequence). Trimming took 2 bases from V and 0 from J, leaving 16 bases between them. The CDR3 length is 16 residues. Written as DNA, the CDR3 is TGTGCCTGGAGTCTCCCCGTCCCTCCCTCTAACTATGGCTACACCTTC. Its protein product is CAWSLPVPPSNYGYTF. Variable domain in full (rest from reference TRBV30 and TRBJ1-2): SQTIHQWPATLVQPVGSPLSLECTVEGTSNPNLYWYRQAAGRGLQLLFYSVGIGQISSEVPQNLSASRPQDRQFILSSKKLLLSDSGFYLCAWSLPVPPSNYGYTFGSGTRLTVV.

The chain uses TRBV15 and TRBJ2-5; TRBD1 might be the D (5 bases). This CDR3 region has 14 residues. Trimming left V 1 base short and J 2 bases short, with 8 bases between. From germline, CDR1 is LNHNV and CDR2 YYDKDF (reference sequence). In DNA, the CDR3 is TGTGCCACCAGCAGAGGACAGTTACAAGAGACCCAGTACTTC. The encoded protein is CATSRGQLQETQYF.

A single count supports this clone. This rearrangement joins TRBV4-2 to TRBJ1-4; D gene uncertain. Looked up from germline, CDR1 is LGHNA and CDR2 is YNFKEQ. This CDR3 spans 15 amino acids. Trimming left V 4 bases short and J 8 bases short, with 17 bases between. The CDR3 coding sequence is TGTGCCAGCAGCCCCCCCGGACGCCGCGGGGAAAAACTGTTTTTT. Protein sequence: CASSPPGRRGEKLFF.

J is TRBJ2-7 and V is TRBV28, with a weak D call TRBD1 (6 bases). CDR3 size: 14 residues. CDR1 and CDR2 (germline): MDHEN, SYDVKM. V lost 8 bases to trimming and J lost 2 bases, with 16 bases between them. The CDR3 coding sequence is TGTGCCAGCCGGCAAACAGGGTTCACCTACGAGCAGTACTTC. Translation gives CASRQTGFTYEQYF.

The CDR3 protein is CASSHEAGGGEQFF. CDR3 sequence (DNA): TGTGCCAGCAGCCATGAAGCGGGGGGCGGTGAGCAGTTCTTC. The V and J genes are TRBV3-1 (or the pseudogene TRBV3-2) and TRBJ2-1, with 9 bases aligning to TRBD2. Trimming at V came to 3 bases and at J to 9 bases, leaving 6 bases not matched to a gene. This CDR3 is 14 amino acids long. Germline V CDR1 and CDR2: LGHDT, YNNKEL (reference sequence).

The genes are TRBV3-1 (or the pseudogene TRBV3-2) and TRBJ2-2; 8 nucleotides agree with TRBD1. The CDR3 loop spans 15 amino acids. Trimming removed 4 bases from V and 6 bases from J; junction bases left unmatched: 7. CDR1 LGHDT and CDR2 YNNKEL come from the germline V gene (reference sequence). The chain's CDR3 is CASSRTGRSAGELFF. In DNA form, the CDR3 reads TGTGCCAGCAGCCGGACAGGGAGGTCGGCCGGGGAGCTGTTTTTT.

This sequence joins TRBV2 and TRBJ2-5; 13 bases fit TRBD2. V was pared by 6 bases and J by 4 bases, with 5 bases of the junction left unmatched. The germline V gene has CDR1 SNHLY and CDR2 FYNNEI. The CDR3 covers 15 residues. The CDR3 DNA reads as TGTGCCAGCAGAACTAGCGGGAGGGTTTCAGAGACCCAGTACTTC. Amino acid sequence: CASRTSGRVSETQYF.

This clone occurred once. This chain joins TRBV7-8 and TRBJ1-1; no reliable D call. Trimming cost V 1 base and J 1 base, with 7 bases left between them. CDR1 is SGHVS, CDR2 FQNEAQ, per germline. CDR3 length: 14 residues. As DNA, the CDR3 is TGTGCCAGCAGCTTAGTCGGGGAGAACACTGAAGCTTTCTTT. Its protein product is CASSLVGENTEAFF.

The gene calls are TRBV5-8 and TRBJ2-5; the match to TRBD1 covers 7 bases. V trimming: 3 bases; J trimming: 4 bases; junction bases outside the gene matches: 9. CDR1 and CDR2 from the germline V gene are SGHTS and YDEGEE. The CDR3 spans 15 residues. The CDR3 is CASSYTLTGAETQYF. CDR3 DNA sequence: TGTGCCAGCAGCTACACGCTTACAGGGGCAGAGACCCAGTACTTC.